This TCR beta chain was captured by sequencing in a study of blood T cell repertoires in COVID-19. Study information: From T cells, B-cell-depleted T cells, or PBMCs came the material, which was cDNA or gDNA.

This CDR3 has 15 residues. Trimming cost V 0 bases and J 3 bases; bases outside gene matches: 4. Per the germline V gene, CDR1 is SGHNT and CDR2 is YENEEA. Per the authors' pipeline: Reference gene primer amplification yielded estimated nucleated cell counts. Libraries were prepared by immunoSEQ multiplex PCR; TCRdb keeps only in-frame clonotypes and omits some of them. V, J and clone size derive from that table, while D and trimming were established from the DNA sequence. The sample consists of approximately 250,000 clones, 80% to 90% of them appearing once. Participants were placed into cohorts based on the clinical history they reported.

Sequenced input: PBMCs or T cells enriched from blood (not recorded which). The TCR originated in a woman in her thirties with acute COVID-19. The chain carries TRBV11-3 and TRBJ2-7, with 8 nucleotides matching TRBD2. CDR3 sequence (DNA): TGTGCCAGCAGCTTAGACGGTGCGGGAGGCTACGAGCAGTACTTC. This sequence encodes CASSLDGAGGYEQYF.